Listed below are T cell receptor beta chains from one sample, sequenced in a study of blood T cell repertoires in COVID-19. Method: immunoSEQ multiplex PCR; TCRdb's copy keeps in-frame clones and lacks some. The sample contains approximately 260,000 clones, around 90% of which appear only once. Sequencing was carried out using PBMCs or T cells enriched from blood (not recorded which). The receptors were gathered from a woman in her twenties or thirties with acute COVID-19. Both conserved end residues are part of each CDR3. A D gene is named only where the DNA matches it firmly. Rows give clone size only sometimes, using once, few, many, or a class for an expanded clone.

TGCGCCAGCAGCTTGGTTACTAGCGGGAGCACAGATACGCAGTATTTT	CASSLVTSGSTDTQYF	TRBD2	-	TRBV5-1	TRBJ2-3
TGTGCCACTGCAGGGGGCCCTAGCACAGATACGCAGTATTTT	CATAGGPSTDTQYF	TRBD1	-	TRBV6-5	TRBJ2-3
TGTGCCAGCAGCCCCGGTGTTGGGACATCCGTCTATGGCTACACCTTC	CASSPGVGTSVYGYTF	-	-	TRBV5-4	TRBJ1-2
TGTGCCAGTAGCAACAACAGGGGAAATCAGCCCCAGCATTTT	CASSNNRGNQPQHF	TRBD1	-	TRBV19	TRBJ1-5
TGTGCCAGCAGTGGCATCAAGCGGGAGAGGTCCTACGAGCAGTACTTC	CASSGIKRERSYEQYF	TRBD2	-	TRBV2	TRBJ2-7
TGTGCCAGTAGTAATCGCGGGGTTGGAAACACTGAAGCTTTCTTT	CASSNRGVGNTEAFF	-	-	TRBV19	TRBJ1-1
TGCAGTGCTAGTACTTTCGACAGGGGAACGCGCTATGGCTACACCTTC	CSASTFDRGTRYGYTF	TRBD1	-	TRBV20-1	TRBJ1-2
TGCGCCAGCAGCCAAGATCTGGTCGGCACCGGGGAGCTGTTTTTT	CASSQDLVGTGELFF	-	-	TRBV4-3	TRBJ2-2
TGTGCCAGCAGCTTAGAAAGGACAGGGGGCTCCTATAATTCACCCCTCCACTTT	CASSLERTGGSYNSPLHF	TRBD1	-	TRBV7-6	TRBJ1-6
TGTGCCAGCAGTGACTCGAGCAGCACAGATACGCAGTATTTT	CASSDSSSTDTQYF	-	-	TRBV6-4	TRBJ2-3
TGCGCCAGCAGCCAAGGGGCCGGGACAGGGCCCTATGGCTACACCTTC	CASSQGAGTGPYGYTF	TRBD1	-	TRBV4-1	TRBJ1-2
TGTGCTAGTGGTTTGGTACGGGGGAGTGACACCGGGGAGCTGTTTTTT	CASGLVRGSDTGELFF	-	-	TRBV12-5	TRBJ2-2
TGTGGTGCGGGGGGATCTGGAAACACCATATATTTT	CGAGGSGNTIYF	-	-	TRBV19	TRBJ1-3
TGTGCCAGCAGCTGGACAGGGGAGGACAATCAGCCCCAGCATTTT	CASSWTGEDNQPQHF	TRBD1	-	TRBV2	TRBJ1-5
TGCGCCAGCAGTGACCCAGGGCGGCCCTTCCAATTGGCCCAGCATTTT	CASSDPGRPFQLAQHF	-	-	TRBV10-2	TRBJ1-5
TGTGCCAGCAGCTTTTCGGGAATGAACTATGGCTACACCTTC	CASSFSGMNYGYTF	-	-	TRBV7-9	TRBJ1-2
TGTGCCAGCAGCGTAGATACCTACGGGGGGGGAAGAACAGATACGCAGTATTTT	CASSVDTYGGGRTDTQYF	TRBD2	-	TRBV9	TRBJ2-3
TGTGCCATCACCTCCGATGGAGCTGAAGCTTTCTTT	CAITSDGAEAFF	-	-	TRBV10-3	TRBJ1-1
TGCGCCAGCAGCTTTGGGACAGGGGGCACCGGGGAGCTGTTTTTT	CASSFGTGGTGELFF	TRBD1	-	TRBV5-1	TRBJ2-2
TGTGCCAGCAGCTTTTATCCAGACTACGAGCAGTACTTC	CASSFYPDYEQYF	-	once	TRBV7-9	TRBJ2-7
TGTGCCAGCAGTTTTAATCGGGGGGCGGACTATGGCTACACCTTC	CASSFNRGADYGYTF	-	few	TRBV28	TRBJ1-2
TGTGCCAGCAGCTCAGGGGTACAAGAGACCCAGTACTTC	CASSSGVQETQYF	-	-	TRBV7-3	TRBJ2-5
TGTGCCAGCAGTTTATGGGCTAGCGGGAGAGGTGAGCAGTTCTTC	CASSLWASGRGEQFF	TRBD2	-	TRBV27	TRBJ2-1
TGTGCTAGCAGGACGGGACAGAAGTTAACCACTGAAGCTTTCTTT	CASRTGQKLTTEAFF	TRBD1	-	TRBV7-7	TRBJ1-1
TGTGCCAGCAGTGAAATGTTTTGGAGGGGTCAAGAGACCCAGTACTTC	CASSEMFWRGQETQYF	-	-	TRBV6-1	TRBJ2-5
TGTGCCAGTAGTATGGGGACAGGGGTTAACTATGGCTACACCTTC	CASSMGTGVNYGYTF	TRBD1	-	TRBV19	TRBJ1-2
TGTGCCAGCAGTTTAGGCGGGCGGGGGTATGAGCAGTTCTTC	CASSLGGRGYEQFF	TRBD2	-	TRBV27	TRBJ2-1
TGTGCCAGTAGTATCAGGACTGACCCCCAAGAGACCCAGTACTTC	CASSIRTDPQETQYF	-	-	TRBV19	TRBJ2-5
TGTGCCAGCAGGGCCGGCGGGGCGATTAGTGAAAAACTGTTTTTT	CASRAGGAISEKLFF	-	few	TRBV2	TRBJ1-4
TGTGCCAGCAGCCCCCAATCGTCCGGGAGCCCCCCAGATACGCAGTATTTT	CASSPQSSGSPPDTQYF	-	-	TRBV3-1/TRBV3-2	TRBJ2-3
TGTGCCAGCAGCCCTATGACAGGGGAAGTAGAAAAACTGTTTTTT	CASSPMTGEVEKLFF	TRBD1	once	TRBV7-9	TRBJ1-4
TGTGCCAGCTCACCGAAGGACAGGGGCTATGGCTACACCTTC	CASSPKDRGYGYTF	TRBD1	-	TRBV18	TRBJ1-2
TGTGCCAGTAGTATTGGTCCTAGCCTAACAGATACGCAGTATTTT	CASSIGPSLTDTQYF	-	-	TRBV19	TRBJ2-3
TGTGCCAGCAGCGACCCGGGCAATGAGCAGTTCTTC	CASSDPGNEQFF	-	-	TRBV6-5	TRBJ2-1
TGTGCCAGCGGGCGACAGGTTAGCAATCAGCCCCAGCATTTT	CASGRQVSNQPQHF	-	-	TRBV28	TRBJ1-5